This is a list of T cell receptor beta chains from one sample in a study of T cells in tumors after PD-1 blockade. Libraries were prepared by immunoSEQ multiplex PCR; TCRdb keeps only in-frame clonotypes and omits some of them. This table holds around 51,000 clones, over 70% found once. Sequenced material: PBMCs, taken before anti-PD-1 treatment. The receptors here all came from a human donor with basal cell carcinoma. The CDR3 runs from the conserved cysteine through the conserved F or W. A D gene is named only where the DNA matches it firmly. For some rows the clone size is stated as once, few or many, or as a class when expanded; others skip it.

j_gene,v_gene,abundance,d_gene,CDR3nt,CDR3aa
TRBJ1-1,TRBV6-1,once,NA,TGTGCCAGCAGTGATGGGGGCAGCACTGAAGCTTTCTTT,CASSDGGSTEAFF
TRBJ2-7,TRBV5-4,NA,NA,TGTGCCAGCGGCCGCCAGGGGAAGGGCTCCTACGAGCAGTACTTC,CASGRQGKGSYEQYF
TRBJ2-3,TRBV11-3,NA,TRBD2,TGTGCCAGCAGCTTAGGCGGCGGGGGTAGCACAGATACGCAGTATTTT,CASSLGGGGSTDTQYF
TRBJ2-3,TRBV28,few,NA,TGTGCCAGCAGTTTCCTGGGAGATACGCAGTATTTT,CASSFLGDTQYF
TRBJ1-2,TRBV6-6,NA,TRBD1,TGTGCCAGCAGTTCCCCGGGACAGGGACAGGATGGCTACACCTTC,CASSSPGQGQDGYTF
TRBJ2-3,TRBV20-1,NA,TRBD2,TGCAGTGCTAGTTGGGCGGGGGTTACAGATACGCAGTATTTT,CSASWAGVTDTQYF
TRBJ2-5,TRBV5-6,NA,NA,TGTGCCAGCAGCTTCCTGGACGCAACGGAGACCCAGTACTTC,CASSFLDATETQYF
TRBJ2-1,TRBV7-8,NA,TRBD2,TGTGCCAGCAGCTACGAACTAGCGGGGCCCCTCTTCTTC,CASSYELAGPLFF
TRBJ1-1,TRBV19,NA,NA,TGTGCCAGTAAGACGGGGTGGAACACTGAAGCTTTCTTT,CASKTGWNTEAFF
TRBJ2-2,TRBV2,NA,TRBD2,TGTGCCAGCAACCCCAGAGCGGGGGGGCCAGGAGGGGAGCTGTTTTTT,CASNPRAGGPGGELFF